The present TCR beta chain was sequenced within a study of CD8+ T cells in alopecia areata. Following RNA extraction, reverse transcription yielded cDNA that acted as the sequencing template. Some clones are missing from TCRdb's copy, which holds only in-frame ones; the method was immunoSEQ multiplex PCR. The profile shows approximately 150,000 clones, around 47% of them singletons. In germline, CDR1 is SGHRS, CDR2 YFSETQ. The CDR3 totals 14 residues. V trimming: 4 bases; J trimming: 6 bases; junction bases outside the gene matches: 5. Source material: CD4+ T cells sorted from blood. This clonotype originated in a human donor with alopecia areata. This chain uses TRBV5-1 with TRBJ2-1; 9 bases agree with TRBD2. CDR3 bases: TGCGCCAGCAGCCGTAGCGGGAGTTTCAATGAGCAGTTCTTC. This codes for CASSRSGSFNEQFF. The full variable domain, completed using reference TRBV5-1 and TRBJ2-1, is KAGVTQTPRYLIKTRGQQVTLSCSPISGHRSVSWYQQTPGQGLQFLFEYFSETQRNKGNFPGRFSGRQFSNSRSEMNVSTLELGDSALYLCASSRSGSFNEQFFGPGTRLTVL.